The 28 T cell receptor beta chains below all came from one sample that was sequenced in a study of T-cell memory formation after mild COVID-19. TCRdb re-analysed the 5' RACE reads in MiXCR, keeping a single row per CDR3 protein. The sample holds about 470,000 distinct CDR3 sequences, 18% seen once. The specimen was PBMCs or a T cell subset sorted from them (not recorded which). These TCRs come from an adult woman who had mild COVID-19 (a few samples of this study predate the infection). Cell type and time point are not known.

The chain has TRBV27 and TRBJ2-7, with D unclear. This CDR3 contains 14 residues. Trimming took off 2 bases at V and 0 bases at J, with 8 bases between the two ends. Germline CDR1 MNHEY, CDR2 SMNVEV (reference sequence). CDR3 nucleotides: TGTGCCAGCAGTTTAGTGTCGAGCTCCTACGAGCAGTACTTC. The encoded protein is CASSLVSSSYEQYF.

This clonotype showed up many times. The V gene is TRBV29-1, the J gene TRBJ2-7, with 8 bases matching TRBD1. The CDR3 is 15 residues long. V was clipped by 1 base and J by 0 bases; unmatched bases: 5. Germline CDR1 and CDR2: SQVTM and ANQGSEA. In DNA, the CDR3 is TGCAGCGTTGAAGGGACAGGGCTAAGCTCCTACGAGCAGTACTTC. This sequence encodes CSVEGTGLSSYEQYF.

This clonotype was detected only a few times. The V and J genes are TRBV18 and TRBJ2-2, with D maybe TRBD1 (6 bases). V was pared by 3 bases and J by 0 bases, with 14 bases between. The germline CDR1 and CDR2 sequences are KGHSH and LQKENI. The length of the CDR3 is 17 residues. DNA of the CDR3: TGTGCCAGCTCACCGGACAGCCTCTATACGAACACCGGGGAGCTGTTTTTT. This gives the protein CASSPDSLYTNTGELFF.

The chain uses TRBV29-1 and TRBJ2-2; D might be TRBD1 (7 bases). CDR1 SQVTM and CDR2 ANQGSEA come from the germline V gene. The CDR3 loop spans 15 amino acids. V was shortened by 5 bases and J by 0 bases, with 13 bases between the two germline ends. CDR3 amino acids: CSVKAGQPNTGELFF. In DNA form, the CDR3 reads TGCAGCGTTAAGGCGGGACAGCCGAACACCGGGGAGCTGTTTTTT.

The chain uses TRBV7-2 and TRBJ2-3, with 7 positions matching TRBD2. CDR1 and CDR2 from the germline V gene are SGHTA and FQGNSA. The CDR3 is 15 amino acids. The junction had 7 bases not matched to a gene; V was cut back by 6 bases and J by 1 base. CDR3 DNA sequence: TGTGCCAGCAGTCCATACACTAGCGGCACAGATACGCAGTATTTT. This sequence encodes CASSPYTSGTDTQYF.

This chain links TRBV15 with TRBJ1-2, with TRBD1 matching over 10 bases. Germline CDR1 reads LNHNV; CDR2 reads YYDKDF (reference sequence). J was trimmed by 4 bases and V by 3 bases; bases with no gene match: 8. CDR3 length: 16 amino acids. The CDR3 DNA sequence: TGTGCCACCAGCAGCCTGGGACAGGGGCCCTTCTATGGCTACACCTTC. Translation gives CATSSLGQGPFYGYTF.

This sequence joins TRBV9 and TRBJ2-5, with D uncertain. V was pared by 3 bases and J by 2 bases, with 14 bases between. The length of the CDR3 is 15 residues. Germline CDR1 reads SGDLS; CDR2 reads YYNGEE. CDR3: CASSGGLMRQETQYF. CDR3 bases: TGTGCCAGCAGCGGCGGATTGATGCGTCAAGAGACCCAGTACTTC.

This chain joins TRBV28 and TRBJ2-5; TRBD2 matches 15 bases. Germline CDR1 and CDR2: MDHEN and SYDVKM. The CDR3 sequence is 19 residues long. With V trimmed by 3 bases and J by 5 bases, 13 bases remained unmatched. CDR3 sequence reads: CASSFPRTSGGARRETQYF. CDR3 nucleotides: TGTGCCAGCAGTTTCCCCCGGACTAGCGGGGGGGCACGAAGGGAGACCCAGTACTTC.

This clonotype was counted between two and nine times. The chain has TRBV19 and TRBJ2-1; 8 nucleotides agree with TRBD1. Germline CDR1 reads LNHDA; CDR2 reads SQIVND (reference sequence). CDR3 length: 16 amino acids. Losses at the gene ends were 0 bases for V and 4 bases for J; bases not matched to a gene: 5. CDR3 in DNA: TGTGCCAGTAGTATAGATATCCGGACAGGGTACAATGAGCAGTTCTTC. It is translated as CASSIDIRTGYNEQFF.

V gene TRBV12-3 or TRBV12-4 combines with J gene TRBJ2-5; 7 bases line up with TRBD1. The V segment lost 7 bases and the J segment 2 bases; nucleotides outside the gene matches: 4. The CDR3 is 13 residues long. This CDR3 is CASTRTGQETQYF. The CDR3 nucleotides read TGTGCCAGCACACGGACAGGACAAGAGACCCAGTACTTC.

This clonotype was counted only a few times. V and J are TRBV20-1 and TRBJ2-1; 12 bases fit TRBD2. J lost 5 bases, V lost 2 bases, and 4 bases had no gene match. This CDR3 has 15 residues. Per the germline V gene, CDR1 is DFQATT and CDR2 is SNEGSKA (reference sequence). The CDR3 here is CSARRGLAGNNEQFF. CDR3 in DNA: TGCAGTGCTAGAAGAGGACTAGCGGGGAACAATGAGCAGTTCTTC.

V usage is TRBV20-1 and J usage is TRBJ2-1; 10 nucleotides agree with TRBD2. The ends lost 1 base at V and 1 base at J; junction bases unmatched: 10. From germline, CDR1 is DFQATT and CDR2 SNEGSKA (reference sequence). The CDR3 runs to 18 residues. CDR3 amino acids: CSARAGLAGDMSYNEQFF. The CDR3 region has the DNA TGCAGTGCTAGAGCTGGGCTAGCGGGAGACATGTCCTACAATGAGCAGTTCTTC.

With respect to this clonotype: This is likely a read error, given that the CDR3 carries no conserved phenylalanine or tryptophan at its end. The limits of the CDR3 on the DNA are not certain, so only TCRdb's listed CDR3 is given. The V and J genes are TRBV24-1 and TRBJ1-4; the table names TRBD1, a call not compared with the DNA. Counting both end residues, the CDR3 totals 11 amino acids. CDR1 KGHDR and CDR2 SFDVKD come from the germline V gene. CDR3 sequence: CATSDSDPRNI.

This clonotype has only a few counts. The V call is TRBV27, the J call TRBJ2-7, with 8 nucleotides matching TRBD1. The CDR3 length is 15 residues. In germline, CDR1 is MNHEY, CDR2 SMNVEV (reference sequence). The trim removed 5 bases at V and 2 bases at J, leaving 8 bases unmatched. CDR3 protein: CASSPGQGDPYEQYF. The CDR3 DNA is TGTGCCAGCAGTCCCGGACAGGGTGACCCCTACGAGCAGTACTTC.

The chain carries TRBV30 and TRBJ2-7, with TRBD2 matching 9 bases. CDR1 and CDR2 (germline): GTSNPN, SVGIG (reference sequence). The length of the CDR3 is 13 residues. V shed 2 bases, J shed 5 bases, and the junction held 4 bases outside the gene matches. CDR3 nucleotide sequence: TGTGCCTGGAGTCGGGCTAGCGGGGACGAGCAGTACTTC. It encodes CAWSRASGDEQYF.

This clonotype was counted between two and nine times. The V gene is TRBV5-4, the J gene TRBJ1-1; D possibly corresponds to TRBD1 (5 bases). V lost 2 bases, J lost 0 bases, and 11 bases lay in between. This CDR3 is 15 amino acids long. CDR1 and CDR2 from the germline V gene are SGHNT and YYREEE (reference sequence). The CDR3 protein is CASSFRRQMNTEAFF. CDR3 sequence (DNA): TGTGCCAGCAGCTTTCGGCGACAGATGAACACTGAAGCTTTCTTT. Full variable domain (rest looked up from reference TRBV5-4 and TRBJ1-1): ETGVTQSPTHLIKTRGQQVTLRCSSQSGHNTVSWYQQALGQGPQFIFQYYREEENGRGNFPPRFSGLQFPNYSSELNVNALELDDSALYLCASSFRRQMNTEAFFGQGTRLTVV.

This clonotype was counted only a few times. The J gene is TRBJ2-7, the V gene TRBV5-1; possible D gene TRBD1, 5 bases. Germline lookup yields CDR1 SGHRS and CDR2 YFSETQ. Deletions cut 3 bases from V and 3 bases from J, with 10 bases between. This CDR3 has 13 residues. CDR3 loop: CASSWTSNYEQYF. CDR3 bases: TGCGCCAGCAGCTGGACATCGAACTACGAGCAGTACTTC.

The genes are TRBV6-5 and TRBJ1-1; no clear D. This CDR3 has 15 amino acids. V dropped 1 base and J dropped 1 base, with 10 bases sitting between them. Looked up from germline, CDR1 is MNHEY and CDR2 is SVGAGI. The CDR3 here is CASSYLYRPNTEAFF. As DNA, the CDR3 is TGTGCCAGCAGTTACTTGTACCGTCCGAACACTGAAGCTTTCTTT.

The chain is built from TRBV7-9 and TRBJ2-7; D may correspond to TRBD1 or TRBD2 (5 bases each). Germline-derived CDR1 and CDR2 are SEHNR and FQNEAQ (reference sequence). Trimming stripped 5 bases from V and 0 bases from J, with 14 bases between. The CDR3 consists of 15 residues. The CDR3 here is CASSRRDQPSYEQYF. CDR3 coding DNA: TGTGCCAGCAGCCGACGGGACCAGCCCTCCTACGAGCAGTACTTC.

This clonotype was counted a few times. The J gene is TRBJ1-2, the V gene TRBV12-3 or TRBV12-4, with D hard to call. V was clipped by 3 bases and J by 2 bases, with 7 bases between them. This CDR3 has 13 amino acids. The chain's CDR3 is CASSFRGNYGYTF. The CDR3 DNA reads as TGTGCCAGCAGTTTTCGGGGAAACTATGGCTACACCTTC.

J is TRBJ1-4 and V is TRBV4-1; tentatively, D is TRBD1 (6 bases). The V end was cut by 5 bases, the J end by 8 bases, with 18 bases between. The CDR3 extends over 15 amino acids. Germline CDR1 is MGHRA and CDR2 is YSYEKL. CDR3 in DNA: TGCGCCAGCAGCGACCGCGGGGGGGGCGGAGAAAAACTGTTTTTT. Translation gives CASSDRGGGGEKLFF.

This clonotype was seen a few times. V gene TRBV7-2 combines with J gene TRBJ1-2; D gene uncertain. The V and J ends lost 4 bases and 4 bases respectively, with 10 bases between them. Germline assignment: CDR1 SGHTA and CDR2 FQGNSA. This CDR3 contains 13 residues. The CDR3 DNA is TGTGCCAGCAGCTCAACTGACACCTATGGCTACACCTTC. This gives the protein CASSSTDTYGYTF. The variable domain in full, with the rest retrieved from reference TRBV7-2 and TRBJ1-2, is GAGVSQSPSNKVTEKGKDVELRCDPISGHTALYWYRQSLGQGLEFLIYFQGNSAPDKSGLPSDRFSAERTGGSVSTLTIQRTQQEDSAVYLCASSSTDTYGYTFGSGTRLTVV.

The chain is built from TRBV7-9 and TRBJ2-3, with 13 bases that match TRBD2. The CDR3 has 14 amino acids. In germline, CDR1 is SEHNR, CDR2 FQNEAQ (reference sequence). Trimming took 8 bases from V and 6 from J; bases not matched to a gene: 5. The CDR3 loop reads CASGGLAGLDTQYF. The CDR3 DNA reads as TGTGCCAGCGGGGGACTAGCGGGGTTGGATACGCAGTATTTT.

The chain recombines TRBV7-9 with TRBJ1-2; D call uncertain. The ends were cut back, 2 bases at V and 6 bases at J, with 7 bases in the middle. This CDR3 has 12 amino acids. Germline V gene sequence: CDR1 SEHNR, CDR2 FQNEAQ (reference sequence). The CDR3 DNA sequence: TGTGCCAGCAGCTTACCCATTAATGGCTACACCTTC. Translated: CASSLPINGYTF.

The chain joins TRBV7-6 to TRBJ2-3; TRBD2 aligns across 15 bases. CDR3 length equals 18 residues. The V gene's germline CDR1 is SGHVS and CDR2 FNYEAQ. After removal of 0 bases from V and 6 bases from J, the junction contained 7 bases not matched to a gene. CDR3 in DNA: TGTGCCAGCAGCTTAGCCGGACTAGCGGGAGGGGCCAGGGATACGCAGTATTTT. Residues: CASSLAGLAGGARDTQYF.

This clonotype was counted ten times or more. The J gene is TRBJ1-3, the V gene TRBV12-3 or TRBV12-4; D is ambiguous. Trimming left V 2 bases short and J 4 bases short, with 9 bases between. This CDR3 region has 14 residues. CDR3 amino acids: CASSLSSGGNTIYF. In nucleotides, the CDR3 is TGTGCCAGCAGTTTAAGCAGTGGAGGAAACACCATATATTTT.

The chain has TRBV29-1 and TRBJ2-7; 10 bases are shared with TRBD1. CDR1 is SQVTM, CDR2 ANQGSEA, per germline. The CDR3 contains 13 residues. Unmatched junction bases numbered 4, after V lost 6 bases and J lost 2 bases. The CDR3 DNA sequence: TGCAGCGTCCCCGGGACAGGGGCCTACGAGCAGTACTTC. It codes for CSVPGTGAYEQYF.

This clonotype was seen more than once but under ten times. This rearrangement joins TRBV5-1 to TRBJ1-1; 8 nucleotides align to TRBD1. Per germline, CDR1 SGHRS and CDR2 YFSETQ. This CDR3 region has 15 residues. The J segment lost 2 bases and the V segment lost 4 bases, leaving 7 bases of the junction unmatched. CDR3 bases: TGCGCCAGCAGCAGGACAGGGACAGGCAACACTGAAGCTTTCTTT. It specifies CASSRTGTGNTEAFF. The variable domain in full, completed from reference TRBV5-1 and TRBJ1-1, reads KAGVTQTPRYLIKTRGQQVTLSCSPISGHRSVSWYQQTPGQGLQFLFEYFSETQRNKGNFPGRFSGRQFSNSRSEMNVSTLELGDSALYLCASSRTGTGNTEAFFGQGTRLTVV.